The next 26 T cell receptor beta chains were all read from a single sample in a study of vaccination and CD4 T cells after COVID-19. Sequenced with the Oncomine TCR Beta short-read assay was DNA taken from cultured CD4+ T cells. Each CDR3 protein is one row after TCRdb ran MiXCR on the PCR reads. The data show around 26,000 distinct CDR3 sequences, 50% to 75% seen once. Treatment in this sample: roughly 10-day PBMC culture with coronavirus spike peptide pools or control peptides (ViraFEST assay). No antigen has been assigned to these receptors. The material sequenced was CD4+ T cells from blood, cultured in vitro. These receptors came from a human donor who had recovered from COVID-19.

This clonotype is medium-sized (0.01 to 0.1%) in the sample. The chain carries TRBV6-5 and TRBJ1-1; no clear D. The CDR3 has 14 residues. Germline V gene sequence: CDR1 MNHEY, CDR2 SVGAGI. V was clipped by 0 bases and J by 6 bases, with 11 bases between them. CDR3 nucleotides: TGTGCCAGCAGTTACTCCTATCTGGGTGCTGAAGCTTTCTTT. Translating gives CASSYSYLGAEAFF.

J is TRBJ1-2 and V is TRBV20-1; D gene unclear. CDR1 is DFQATT and CDR2 is SNEGSKA in the germline V gene (reference sequence). V lost 1 base to trimming and J lost 4 bases, with 7 bases between them. The CDR3 loop spans 12 amino acids. CDR3 bases: TGCAGTGCTAGAGGAGTTAGCTATGGCTACACCTTC. This codes for CSARGVSYGYTF.

The rearrangement links TRBV7-2 to TRBJ2-5, with D uncertain. This CDR3 spans 15 amino acids. Germline lookup yields CDR1 SGHTA and CDR2 FQGNSA. Trimming stripped 0 bases from V and 2 bases from J, with 10 bases between. CDR3 region: CASSLASARQETQYF. The DNA for the CDR3 is TGTGCCAGCAGCTTAGCGTCGGCGAGACAAGAGACCCAGTACTTC. The full variable domain, rest sourced from reference TRBV7-2 and TRBJ2-5, is GAGVSQSPSNKVTEKGKDVELRCDPISGHTALYWYRQSLGQGLEFLIYFQGNSAPDKSGLPSDRFSAERTGGSVSTLTIQRTQQEDSAVYLCASSLASARQETQYFGPGTRLLVL.

The rearrangement joins TRBV28 to TRBJ1-4; 8 nucleotides agree with TRBD1. Germline CDR1 is MDHEN and CDR2 is SYDVKM. Germline trimming cut 6 bases from V and 6 bases from J; bases unmatched to any gene: 3. This CDR3 spans 13 amino acids. The CDR3 reads CASSSDRDEKLFF. For the CDR3, the DNA is TGTGCCAGCAGCTCGGACAGGGATGAAAAACTGTTTTTT.

The rearrangement joins TRBV5-1 to TRBJ1-2; D gene uncertain. The CDR3 contains 12 residues. V was clipped by 4 bases and J by 5 bases, with 9 bases between them. CDR1 is SGHRS, CDR2 YFSETQ, per germline. The CDR3 spells CASSEGIYGYTF. DNA of the CDR3: TGCGCCAGCAGCGAGGGTATTTATGGCTACACCTTC.

The table lists this clonotype with a few counts. The gene calls are TRBV6-1 and TRBJ1-2; 8 bases line up with TRBD1. From germline, CDR1 is MNHNS and CDR2 SASEGT. The CDR3 contains 13 residues. The V segment lost 6 bases and the J segment 8 bases; nucleotides outside the gene matches: 8. The CDR3 DNA sequence: TGTGCCAGCAGCCGGACAGGGAATCGGGGCTACACCTTC. As protein: CASSRTGNRGYTF.

This clonotype was counted a single time. The chain is built from TRBV5-1 and TRBJ1-2, with a tentative D call TRBD1 (5 bases). Germline CDR1 SGHRS, CDR2 YFSETQ. V shed 4 bases and J shed 4 bases, with 14 bases lying between them. The CDR3 is 14 residues long. The CDR3 is CASSTSQGAYGYTF. Here the CDR3 DNA reads TGCGCCAGCAGCACCAGTCAGGGTGCCTATGGCTACACCTTC.

The CDR3, as DNA: TGCGCCAGCAGCCCCGGGACTAGCGGGTACTCCTACAATGAGCAGTTCTTC. Protein sequence: CASSPGTSGYSYNEQFF. The genes are TRBV5-1 and TRBJ2-1; 12 bases are a match to TRBD2. The CDR3 loop spans 17 amino acids. With 4 bases clipped from V and 0 bases from J, the junction kept 5 bases outside the gene matches. Germline V CDR1 and CDR2: SGHRS, YFSETQ. The entire variable domain, with the rest obtained from reference TRBV5-1 and TRBJ2-1, is as follows: KAGVTQTPRYLIKTRGQQVTLSCSPISGHRSVSWYQQTPGQGLQFLFEYFSETQRNKGNFPGRFSGRQFSNSRSEMNVSTLELGDSALYLCASSPGTSGYSYNEQFFGPGTRLTVL.

The V call is TRBV20-1, the J call TRBJ1-5; D remains ambiguous. V was trimmed by 8 bases and J by 5 bases, leaving 19 bases between them. CDR3 size: 14 residues. Germline values: CDR1 DFQATT, CDR2 SNEGSKA (reference sequence). The CDR3 region has the DNA TGCAGTTTTCCCCAAGGAACCCTCGATCAGCCCCAGCATTTT. Its translation: CSFPQGTLDQPQHF.

The rearrangement links TRBV30 to TRBJ1-2; perhaps TRBD1 as D (5 bases). Germline CDR1 reads GTSNPN; CDR2 reads SVGIG (reference sequence). CDR3 length equals 13 residues. Trimming pared 4 bases from V and 6 bases from J, leaving 15 bases between. CDR3 in DNA: TGTGCCTGGATGGGAGGTCAGGGTCATGGCTACACCTTC. Translating it yields CAWMGGQGHGYTF.

The chain links TRBV20-1 to TRBJ2-7; 9 bases agree with TRBD1. The germline V gene has CDR1 DFQATT and CDR2 SNEGSKA (reference sequence). Trimming removed 6 bases from V and 2 bases from J; junction bases left unmatched: 8. The CDR3 contains 14 residues. CDR3 DNA: TGCAGTGCGGGGGACAGGGCAACGGCCTACGAGCAGTACTTC. Encoded protein: CSAGDRATAYEQYF.

The chain recombines TRBV6-2 or TRBV6-3 with TRBJ1-2; D is ambiguous. V gave up 4 bases and J gave up 6 bases, with 18 bases separating them. From germline, CDR1 is MNHEY and CDR2 SVGEGT. The CDR3 is made up of 15 amino acids. The CDR3 nucleotides are TGTGCCAGCAGTTCCACCCGAGTTGGCATCCATGGCTACACCTTC. Amino acids: CASSSTRVGIHGYTF.

The rearrangement uses TRBV5-1 and TRBJ2-2; 14 bases are shared with TRBD2. V trimming: 2 bases; J trimming: 1 base; junction bases outside the gene matches: 1. Germline assignment: CDR1 SGHRS and CDR2 YFSETQ. The CDR3 covers 17 residues. The CDR3 bases are TGCGCCAGCAGCTTAGGACTAGCGGGAGGGAACACCGGGGAGCTGTTTTTT. Encoded protein: CASSLGLAGGNTGELFF.

The gene calls are TRBV7-2 and TRBJ2-3; a weak D match, TRBD1 (5 bases). This CDR3 spans 16 amino acids. Trimming removed 5 bases from V and 3 bases from J, with 18 bases in between. The germline V gene has CDR1 SGHTA and CDR2 FQGNSA. CDR3 loop: CASSPVRLAGTDTQYF. The CDR3 nucleotides are TGTGCCAGCAGCCCAGTTAGGTTAGCAGGGACAGATACGCAGTATTTT.

In this sample, this clonotype turned up a few times. The chain links TRBV20-1 to TRBJ1-6, with D maybe TRBD1 (5 bases). CDR3 size: 13 residues. Trimming shortened V by 6 bases and J by 7 bases, and 13 bases separated the two germline ends. Germline V CDR1 and CDR2: DFQATT, SNEGSKA (reference sequence). CDR3 region: CSARVSGNSPLHF. CDR3 nucleotide sequence: TGCAGTGCCCGGGTCTCAGGGAATTCACCCCTCCACTTT.

The V and J genes are TRBV7-9 and TRBJ1-2, with D tentatively TRBD1 (5 bases). Germline V gives CDR1 SEHNR, CDR2 FQNEAQ (reference sequence). The V gene lost 1 base and the J gene lost 10 bases, with 13 bases spanning the gap. The CDR3 is 13 residues long. Here the CDR3 reads CASSLGLGPSYTF. The CDR3 coding sequence is TGTGCCAGCAGCTTAGGCCTGGGGCCTTCCTACACCTTC.

J is TRBJ1-3 and V is TRBV6-1, with TRBD1 as a possible D gene (5 bases). The CDR3 consists of 14 residues. Germline CDR1 is MNHNS and CDR2 is SASEGT. V lost 2 bases and J lost 4, with 9 bases in between. The CDR3 here is CASSEWGGGNTIYF. CDR3 coding DNA: TGTGCCAGCAGTGAATGGGGGGGAGGAAACACCATATATTTT.

The genes are TRBV27 and TRBJ1-1, with D unresolved. V was pared by 4 bases and J by 1 base, with 10 bases between. The germline gives CDR1 MNHEY, CDR2 SMNVEV (reference sequence). The CDR3 consists of 14 residues. The CDR3 DNA reads as TGTGCCAGCAGTTCCCGGGGAGGGAACACTGAAGCTTTCTTT. Translated, it gives CASSSRGGNTEAFF.

This sequence joins TRBV7-2 and TRBJ1-5; D gene uncertain. The CDR3 is 13 residues long. The germline V gene encodes CDR1 SGHTA and CDR2 FQGNSA. Trimming removed 3 bases from V and 9 bases from J, with 12 bases in between. The CDR3 DNA is TGTGCCAGCAGCTTCAGGACCCCGGGGCCCCAGCATTTT. This sequence encodes CASSFRTPGPQHF.

This chain connects TRBV24-1 to TRBJ2-5, with 8 bases that match TRBD2. Trimming at V came to 8 bases and at J to 5 bases, leaving 12 bases not matched to a gene. Germline values: CDR1 KGHDR, CDR2 SFDVKD. There are 15 residues in the CDR3. CDR3 residues: CATTPGGETGETQYF. CDR3 nucleotides: TGTGCCACCACCCCCGGGGGGGAGACGGGGGAGACCCAGTACTTC.

V gene TRBV6-5 combines with J gene TRBJ1-3; D call uncertain. There are 15 residues in the CDR3. Germline V lookup: CDR1 MNHEY, CDR2 SVGAGI. Trimming took off 0 bases at V and 1 base at J, with 7 bases between the two ends. The CDR3 reads CASSYSVLSGNTIYF. The DNA of the CDR3 is TGTGCCAGCAGTTACTCGGTTCTATCTGGAAACACCATATATTTT.

A single count supports this clonotype. The chain couples TRBV7-9 to TRBJ1-1; D unclear. Trimming cost V 1 base and J 5 bases, with 11 bases left between them. The CDR3 runs 14 residues. The V gene's germline CDR1 is SEHNR and CDR2 FQNEAQ (reference sequence). The chain's CDR3 is CASSLEAGGTEAFF. DNA for the CDR3: TGTGCCAGCAGCTTAGAGGCAGGAGGGACTGAAGCTTTCTTT.

This chain joins TRBV5-1 and TRBJ2-7; 8 bases line up with TRBD1. In germline, CDR1 is SGHRS, CDR2 YFSETQ. The CDR3 contains 18 residues. Losses at the gene ends were 2 bases for V and 1 base for J; bases not matched to a gene: 14. The CDR3 sequence is CASSFLFGSRGQSYEQYF. CDR3 DNA sequence: TGCGCCAGCAGCTTCCTATTTGGGTCCAGGGGGCAATCCTACGAGCAGTACTTC. Supplemented by reference TRBV5-1 and TRBJ2-7, the full variable domain reads KAGVTQTPRYLIKTRGQQVTLSCSPISGHRSVSWYQQTPGQGLQFLFEYFSETQRNKGNFPGRFSGRQFSNSRSEMNVSTLELGDSALYLCASSFLFGSRGQSYEQYFGPGTRLTVT.

The J gene is TRBJ1-1, the V gene TRBV7-2, with 8 positions matching TRBD1. The CDR3 has 13 amino acids. The germline V gene has CDR1 SGHTA and CDR2 FQGNSA. J lost 4 bases, V lost 5 bases, and 3 bases had no gene match. The CDR3 protein is CASSQTGGTEAFF. CDR3 in DNA: TGTGCCAGCAGCCAAACAGGGGGCACTGAAGCTTTCTTT.

V is TRBV11-2 and J is TRBJ2-7, with 10 positions matching TRBD2. The V gene's germline CDR1 is SGHAT and CDR2 FQNNGV. The CDR3 sequence is 14 residues long. Unmatched junction bases numbered 5, after V lost 4 bases and J lost 5 bases. CDR3 sequence reads: CASSSSGRVDEQYF. DNA for the CDR3: TGTGCCAGCAGCTCGAGCGGGAGGGTGGACGAGCAGTACTTC.

The chain combines TRBV30 with TRBJ2-3; a weak D match, TRBD1 (5 bases). CDR3 length equals 13 residues. Germline CDR1 reads GTSNPN; CDR2 reads SVGIG (reference sequence). The V gene lost 1 base and the J gene lost 6 bases, with 11 bases spanning the gap. CDR3 loop: CAWSGAGWDTQYF. In DNA form, the CDR3 reads TGTGCCTGGAGTGGGGCAGGGTGGGATACGCAGTATTTT. The full variable domain, with the rest looked up from reference TRBV30 and TRBJ2-3, is SQTIHQWPATLVQPVGSPLSLECTVEGTSNPNLYWYRQAAGRGLQLLFYSVGIGQISSEVPQNLSASRPQDRQFILSSKKLLLSDSGFYLCAWSGAGWDTQYFGPGTRLTVL.